The entry that follows covers one T cell receptor beta chain sequence. This record belongs to a study of T cell changes during pregnancy in multiple sclerosis. This CDR3 region has 15 residues. Trimming removed 5 bases at V and 0 bases at J, with 14 bases between. The germline V gene encodes CDR1 SQVTM and CDR2 ANQGSEA. Data came from immunoSEQ multiplex PCR; TCRdb stores just in-frame clones and leaves some out. This sample yields 23,000 or so clones, of which roughly 86% are seen a single time; approximately 13% belongs to the top ten. The V gene is TRBV29-1, the J gene TRBJ1-5, with a possible D match to TRBD1 (5 bases). Source: CD8+ T cells from peripheral blood mononuclear cells, taken in the first trimester of pregnancy. This TCR was recovered from a female donor in good health, enrolled as a control in a pregnancy study. The CDR3, as DNA: TGCAGCGTTCTGTGCAGGGTCAATAGCAATCAGCCCCAGCATTTT. Protein sequence: CSVLCRVNSNQPQHF.